The 15 T cell receptor beta chains presented below share a single source sample, sequenced in a study of neurological immune-mediated disorders. A single record per CDR3 protein comes from TCRdb applying MiXCR to the 5' RACE reads. The top ten hold more than 6% of the sample, which has tens of thousands of distinct CDR3 sequences, around 3.4% seen once. Sequencing used PBMCs. The source of these receptors is a woman aged 30 to 39 with multiple sclerosis.

This clonotype was detected ten times or more. The chain couples TRBV24-1 to TRBJ2-1; 8 positions agree with TRBD2. The V segment lost 3 bases and the J segment 4 bases; nucleotides outside the gene matches: 4. There are 15 residues in the CDR3. Germline lookup yields CDR1 KGHDR and CDR2 SFDVKD. The CDR3 coding sequence is TGTGCCACCAGTGATCCGGGACTAGGATACAATGAGCAGTTCTTC. Translated, it gives CATSDPGLGYNEQFF.

This clonotype came up a few times. The rearrangement uses TRBV20-1 and TRBJ1-1, with D unclear. Germline-derived CDR1 and CDR2 are DFQATT and SNEGSKA (reference sequence). The germline V and J ends were trimmed by 4 bases and 1 base, with 10 bases remaining between them. This CDR3 has 13 residues. In DNA form, the CDR3 reads TGCAGTGCTATAGGCAATACGAACACTGAAGCTTTCTTT. Its translation: CSAIGNTNTEAFF.

This clonotype came up many times. The CDR3 loop is CASSLDSQGDTQYF. As DNA, the CDR3 is TGTGCCAGCAGCTTGGACTCCCAGGGGGATACGCAGTATTTT. The gene calls are TRBV5-5 and TRBJ2-3, with a possible D match to TRBD1 (6 bases). The length of the CDR3 is 14 residues. V shed 0 bases and J shed 6 bases, with 11 bases lying between them. The germline CDR1 and CDR2 sequences are SGHKS and YYEKEE (reference sequence). The full variable domain, with the rest looked up from reference TRBV5-5 and TRBJ2-3, is DAGVTQSPTHLIKTRGQQVTLRCSPISGHKSVSWYQQVLGQGPQFIFQYYEKEERGRGNFPDRFSARQFPNYSSELNVNALLLGDSALYLCASSLDSQGDTQYFGPGTRLTVL.

This clonotype was found many times. This sequence joins TRBV29-1 and TRBJ2-5, with 14 bases matching TRBD2. CDR3 length: 15 amino acids. Unmatched junction bases numbered 9, after V lost 8 bases and J lost 4 bases. The V gene's germline CDR1 is SQVTM and CDR2 ANQGSEA. The CDR3 here is CSSAGTSGSGETQYF. The CDR3 coding sequence is TGCAGCTCGGCCGGGACTAGCGGGAGCGGAGAGACCCAGTACTTC.

This clonotype was recorded at least ten times. The genes are TRBV12-3 or TRBV12-4 and TRBJ2-2; 7 bases fit TRBD1. J gave up 1 base and V 6 bases, and 17 bases lay outside the gene matches. This CDR3 contains 19 residues. For the CDR3, the DNA is TGTGCCAGCAGCATCCTAAGGCTCCGGGACAGACAGAACACCGGGGAGCTGTTTTTT. This sequence encodes CASSILRLRDRQNTGELFF.

This clonotype showed up many times. V is TRBV4-3 and J is TRBJ2-6, with 7 bases fitting TRBD1. Germline V gene sequence: CDR1 LGHNA, CDR2 YSLEER. V trimming: 5 bases; J trimming: 2 bases; junction bases outside the gene matches: 3. The CDR3 is 15 amino acids. The CDR3 DNA reads TGCGCCAGCAGCTACACAGGGGCTGGGGCCAACGTCCTGACTTTC. It specifies CASSYTGAGANVLTF.

This clonotype has a handful of counts. The genes are TRBV20-1 and TRBJ2-7, with D perhaps matching TRBD1 (6 bases). With 3 bases removed from V and 1 base from J, the gap between germline ends came to 13 bases. Germline CDR1 reads DFQATT; CDR2 reads SNEGSKA (reference sequence). The CDR3 consists of 14 residues. The DNA for the CDR3 is TGCAGTGCTAGTAGTACCAGGGGATCCTACGAGCAGTACTTC. As protein: CSASSTRGSYEQYF.

This clonotype was found many times. The chain recombines TRBV12-3 or TRBV12-4 with TRBJ1-1; TRBD1 agrees at 9 bases. The ends lost 4 bases at V and 4 bases at J; junction bases unmatched: 10. The CDR3 has 16 residues. For the CDR3, the DNA is TGTGCCAGCAGTTCTCCGACAGGGGGGTTAGGCACTGAAGCTTTCTTT. Translated, it gives CASSSPTGGLGTEAFF.

This clonotype was picked up many times. The rearrangement links TRBV13 to TRBJ2-7; 10 bases are shared with TRBD1. The CDR3 length is 14 residues. V shed 8 bases and J 3 bases; nucleotides not matched to a gene: 7. From germline, CDR1 is PRHDT and CDR2 FYEKMQ (reference sequence). CDR3 sequence: CASGRQGALYEQYF. CDR3 nucleotides: TGTGCCAGCGGAAGACAGGGGGCTCTCTACGAGCAGTACTTC.

In its sample, this clonotype is medium-sized (0.01 to 0.1%). The chain has TRBV28 and TRBJ2-5; D possibly corresponds to TRBD2 (6 bases). Germline V gene lookup returns CDR1 MDHEN and CDR2 SYDVKM. Trimming cost V 5 bases and J 4 bases, with 17 bases left between them. The CDR3 totals 15 residues. The CDR3 sequence: CASSPAAGFRETQYF. As DNA, the CDR3 is TGTGCCAGCAGTCCCGCCGCGGGATTCAGAGAGACCCAGTACTTC.

This clonotype was found many times. The genes are TRBV20-1 and TRBJ2-7, with D possibly TRBD1 on 5 matching bases. Trimming stripped 3 bases from V and 4 bases from J, with 22 bases between. Per germline, CDR1 DFQATT and CDR2 SNEGSKA (reference sequence). This CDR3 spans 16 amino acids. The CDR3 region is CSASLFDSPRRYEQYF. CDR3 sequence (DNA): TGCAGTGCTAGCCTTTTTGACAGTCCAAGAAGGTACGAGCAGTACTTC.

This clonotype was recorded many times. The chain carries TRBV7-8 and TRBJ2-1, with 7 bases aligning to TRBD2. The CDR3 consists of 17 residues. Germline V lookup: CDR1 SGHVS, CDR2 FQNEAQ. J lost 4 bases, V lost 3 bases, and 12 bases had no gene match. The CDR3 is CASSFGTTNELYNEQFF. The CDR3 bases are TGTGCCAGCAGCTTCGGGACTACCAACGAATTATACAATGAGCAGTTCTTC.

At least ten counts were recorded for this clonotype. The rearrangement uses TRBV6-4 and TRBJ2-7; TRBD1 matches 10 bases. The CDR3 consists of 13 residues. V lost 9 bases, J lost 2 bases, and 4 bases stayed unmatched. CDR1 and CDR2 from the germline V gene are MRHNA and SNTAGT. The CDR3 protein is CASPGQGAYEQYF. The CDR3, as DNA: TGTGCCAGTCCTGGACAGGGGGCCTACGAGCAGTACTTC.

Many counts were recorded for this clonotype. The genes are TRBV29-1 and TRBJ2-7; D gene uncertain. CDR1 and CDR2 (germline): SQVTM, ANQGSEA. This CDR3 comprises 12 residues. With 8 bases removed from V and 6 bases from J, the gap between germline ends came to 17 bases. The CDR3 sequence is CSFSTPKREQYF. The CDR3 nucleotides are TGCAGCTTTTCCACCCCTAAGCGCGAGCAGTACTTC.

This clonotype showed up many times. The chain joins TRBV20-1 to TRBJ2-5, with a tentative D call TRBD2 (5 bases). The CDR3 loop spans 13 amino acids. Germline V CDR1 and CDR2: DFQATT, SNEGSKA (reference sequence). Trimming took 0 bases from V and 4 from J, leaving 9 bases between them. This chain's CDR3 is CSARDPSLETQYF. CDR3 DNA sequence: TGCAGTGCTAGAGACCCTAGCCTAGAGACCCAGTACTTC.